What follows are 9 T cell receptor beta chains derived from one specimen sequenced in a study of T cells after yellow fever vaccination (dated by TCRdb to about 2019). In the paper's terms, the treatment or condition label means: live attenuated yellow fever vaccine strain. Receptor libraries were prepared by 5' RACE. The instrument was an Illumina HiSeq 2500. TCRdb handled the public reads itself, with Q25 trimming in fastp and clone calling in MiXCR, and kept productive beta chains. Every distinct CDR3 protein forms one entry, paired with its most common genes and DNA. This sample gives about 360,000 distinct CDR3 sequences in total; under 7.5% of them show up just once. The ten largest clones add up to about 15% of the sample. This sample comprised PBMCs, obtained 5 days after the yellow fever booster vaccination. These TCRs come from a man aged 30 to 45 who received the YFV17D yellow fever vaccine.

The J gene is TRBJ2-4, the V gene TRBV3-1; D is uncertain. The CDR3 consists of 15 residues. Germline V gives CDR1 LGHDT, CDR2 YNNKEL (reference sequence). Trimming removed 3 bases from V and 0 bases from J, with 9 bases in between. The DNA of the CDR3 is TGTGCCAGCAGCCAGGGGTCCATAGCCAAAAACATTCAGTACTTC. This encodes CASSQGSIAKNIQYF.

The chain is built from TRBV5-1 and TRBJ2-1; possibly TRBD1 for D (6 bases). The V and J ends lost 2 bases and 9 bases respectively, with 15 bases between them. CDR1 is SGHRS and CDR2 is YFSETQ in the germline V gene. This CDR3 contains 14 residues. CDR3 nucleotides: TGCGCCAGCAGCTTCGACAGGTGGGGCGGTGAGCAGTTCTTC. It is translated as CASSFDRWGGEQFF. Based on the CDR3 plus reference TRBV5-1 and TRBJ2-1, the full variable domain is KAGVTQTPRYLIKTRGQQVTLSCSPISGHRSVSWYQQTPGQGLQFLFEYFSETQRNKGNFPGRFSGRQFSNSRSEMNVSTLELGDSALYLCASSFDRWGGEQFFGPGTRLTVL.

This clonotype was detected ten times or more. This rearrangement joins TRBV29-1 to TRBJ2-2; D is possibly TRBD2 (5 bases). The V gene's germline CDR1 is SQVTM and CDR2 ANQGSEA. CDR3 length equals 14 residues. V dropped 6 bases and J dropped 6 bases, with 17 bases sitting between them. DNA of the CDR3: TGCAGCGTAAAGGAAACTAGAAGGGCCGGGGAGCTGTTTTTT. It encodes CSVKETRRAGELFF.

This clonotype was detected many times. V gene TRBV28 combines with J gene TRBJ2-5, with TRBD1 identical over 7 bases. The CDR3 is made up of 14 amino acids. V lost 5 bases and J lost 3; bases outside the gene matches: 6. Per germline, CDR1 MDHEN and CDR2 SYDVKM. For the CDR3, the DNA is TGTGCCAGCAGTCCCCGGGACAGAAAAGAGACCCAGTACTTC. Protein sequence: CASSPRDRKETQYF.

Only a few counts were recorded for this clonotype. The chain joins TRBV5-1 to TRBJ2-1, with a possible D match to TRBD2 (6 bases). Germline loops: CDR1 SGHRS, CDR2 YFSETQ. This CDR3 has 14 residues. Trimming removed 0 bases from V and 7 bases from J, with 11 bases in between. The DNA of the CDR3 is TGCGCCAGCAGCTTGGGGGACTCATCTAATGAGCAGTTCTTC. Protein product: CASSLGDSSNEQFF.

This clonotype occurred a few times. The CDR3 coding sequence is TGTGCCAGCAGCTTTAGGGGCCGGGACTATAACTACGAGCAGTACTTC. Residues: CASSFRGRDYNYEQYF. This sequence joins TRBV7-9 and TRBJ2-7, with TRBD2 identical over 7 bases. The trim removed 3 bases at V and 3 bases at J, leaving 11 bases unmatched. This CDR3 is 16 amino acids long. In germline, CDR1 is SEHNR, CDR2 FQNEAQ (reference sequence). The entire variable domain, with the rest obtained from reference TRBV7-9 and TRBJ2-7, is as follows: DTGVSQNPRHKITKRGQNVTFRCDPISEHNRLYWYRQTLGQGPEFLTYFQNEAQLEKSRLLSDRFSAERPKGSFSTLEIQRTEQGDSAMYLCASSFRGRDYNYEQYFGPGTRLTVT.

The chain recombines TRBV5-4 with TRBJ2-1; a possible D gene is TRBD2 (5 bases). V was trimmed by 4 bases and J by 2 bases, leaving 16 bases between them. The CDR3 contains 16 residues. CDR1 is SGHNT and CDR2 is YYREEE in the germline V gene (reference sequence). The CDR3 nucleotides read TGTGCCAGCAGCCGCGGTGTACGGGGAACCTACAATGAGCAGTTCTTC. This translates into CASSRGVRGTYNEQFF.

This clonotype appeared a few times. The chain is built from TRBV19 and TRBJ1-5; a possible D gene is TRBD1 (6 bases). The CDR3 contains 15 residues. With 2 bases removed from V and 13 bases from J, the gap between germline ends came to 21 bases. Germline CDR1 LNHDA, CDR2 SQIVND (reference sequence). In DNA, the CDR3 is TGTGCCAGTAGTATATCCCCCGGGACAACCTTGGAACAGCATTTT. Translation: CASSISPGTTLEQHF.

This clonotype was detected ten times or more. This rearrangement joins TRBV6-4 to TRBJ2-1; no definite D call. Trimming stripped 4 bases from V and 9 bases from J, with 7 bases between. From germline, CDR1 is MRHNA and CDR2 SNTAGT. There are 11 residues in the CDR3. In nucleotides, the CDR3 is TGTGCCAGCAGTGCGGTCGGTGAGCAGTTCTTC. It codes for CASSAVGEQFF.